The T cell receptor beta chain under discussion was sequenced for a study of T cell repertoires in cytomegalovirus infection. For the study at large: Used in the study were CMV epitopes, some recently identified and HLA-C-restricted, others well-studied and HLA-B-restricted. Evidence of both CMV infection and a matching HLA type came from public TCR beta signatures. Study observations and caveats: Across the ex vivo response, the dominant clonotypes were HLA-C-restricted CMV-specific TCR beta clonotypes.

Each CDR3 protein gets one entry after TCRdb re-called the reads with MiXCR. Counted here are some 500,000 distinct CDR3 sequences, almost 40% occurring once; the ten biggest clones make up around 48%. This CDR3 region has 17 residues. Trimming removed 3 bases from V and 3 bases from J; junction bases left unmatched: 9. Germline V gene lookup returns CDR1 SGHTA and CDR2 FQGNSA. With regard to this clonotype: Its antigen is not known.

Sequences were derived from cultured PBMCs, sampled from culture after CMV antigen stimulation. The clonotype was recovered from a human donor in good health (CMV status not recorded). Some clones in this sample may be carry-over from other donors' samples. This sequence joins TRBV7-2 and TRBJ2-7; 12 bases are shared with TRBD2. The CDR3 spells CASSFQSGLAGYYEQYF. DNA of the CDR3: TGTGCCAGCAGCTTTCAATCAGGACTAGCGGGATACTACGAGCAGTACTTC.